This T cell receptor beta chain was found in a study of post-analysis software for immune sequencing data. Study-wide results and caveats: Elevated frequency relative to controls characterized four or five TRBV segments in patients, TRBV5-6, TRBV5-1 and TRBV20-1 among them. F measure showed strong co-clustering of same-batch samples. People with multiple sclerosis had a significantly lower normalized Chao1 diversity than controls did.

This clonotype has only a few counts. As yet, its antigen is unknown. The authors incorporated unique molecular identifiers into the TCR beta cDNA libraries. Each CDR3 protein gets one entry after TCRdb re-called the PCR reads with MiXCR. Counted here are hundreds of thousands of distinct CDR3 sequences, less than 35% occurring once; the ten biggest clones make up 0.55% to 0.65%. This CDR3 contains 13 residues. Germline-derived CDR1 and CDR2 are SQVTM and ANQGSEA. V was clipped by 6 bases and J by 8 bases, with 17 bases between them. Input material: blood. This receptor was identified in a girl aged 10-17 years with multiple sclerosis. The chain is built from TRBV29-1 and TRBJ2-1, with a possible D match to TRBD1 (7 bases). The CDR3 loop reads CSVRRGRGDEQFF. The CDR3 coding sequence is TGCAGCGTGCGGAGGGGGCGAGGGGATGAGCAGTTCTTC.